This T cell receptor beta chain was sequenced during a study of cytotoxic CD8 clonotypes in ibrutinib-treated CLL. Study-wide results and caveats: Sustained-remission and progressing patients' sampling times differed. Pretreatment clonality was elevated relative to age-matched healthy donors and paralleled circulating CD8+ T-cell counts. Clonality was higher at ibrutinib response and returned toward baseline at progression.

This clone has a single count. What it binds is not known. At one end the junction does not follow the germline gene, possibly because of a read error. From germline, CDR1 is SEHNR and CDR2 FQNEAQ (reference sequence). The CDR3 is made up of 14 amino acids. Deep sequencing aimed at 1 in 200,000 to 1 in 1 million T cells' resolution. Only in-frame clones appear in the TCRdb table, and some are missing; sequencing was by immunoSEQ multiplex PCR. The sample lists more than 60,000 clones; 75% to 90% were seen once. This specimen was PBMCs, taken after 24 months of ibrutinib treatment. This receptor was identified in a human donor with chronic lymphocytic leukemia. The chain links TRBV7-9 to TRBJ2-3; D possibly corresponds to TRBD2 (6 bases). The CDR3 is CASSVAEGVGTQYF. The CDR3 DNA reads TGTGCCAGCAGCGTAGCGGAAGGGGTGGGTACGCAGTATTTT.